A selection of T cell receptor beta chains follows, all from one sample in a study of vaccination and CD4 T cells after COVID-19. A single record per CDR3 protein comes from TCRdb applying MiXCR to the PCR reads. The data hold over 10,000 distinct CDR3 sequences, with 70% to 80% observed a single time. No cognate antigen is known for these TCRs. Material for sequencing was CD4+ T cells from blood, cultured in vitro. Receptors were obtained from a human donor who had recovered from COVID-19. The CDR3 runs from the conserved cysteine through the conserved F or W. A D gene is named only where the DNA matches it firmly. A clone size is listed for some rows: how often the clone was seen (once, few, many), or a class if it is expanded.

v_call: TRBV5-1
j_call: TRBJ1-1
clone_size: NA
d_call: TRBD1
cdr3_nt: TGCGCCAGCCGCCTACCCTCCAGGGGGCCTGACACTGAAGCTTTCTTT
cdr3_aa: CASRLPSRGPDTEAFF

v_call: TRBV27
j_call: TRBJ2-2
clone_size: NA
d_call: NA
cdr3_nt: TGTGCCAGCAGTCCGCGGACTATTTCCACCGGGGAGCTGTTTTTT
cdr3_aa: CASSPRTISTGELFF

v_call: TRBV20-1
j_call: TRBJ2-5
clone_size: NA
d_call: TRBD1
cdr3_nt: TGCAGTGCCCCTCTAGGGACAGGGGTGTATGGGACCCAGTACTTC
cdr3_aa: CSAPLGTGVYGTQYF

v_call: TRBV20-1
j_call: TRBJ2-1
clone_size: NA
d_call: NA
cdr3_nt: TGCAGTGCTAGTCGGGGACTGATAAATGAGCAGTTCTTC
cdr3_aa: CSASRGLINEQFF

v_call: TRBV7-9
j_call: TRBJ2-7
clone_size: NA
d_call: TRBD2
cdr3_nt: TGTGCCAGCAGCCATCAAAGCGGGGGAGGCTCCTACGAGCAGTACTTC
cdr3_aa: CASSHQSGGGSYEQYF

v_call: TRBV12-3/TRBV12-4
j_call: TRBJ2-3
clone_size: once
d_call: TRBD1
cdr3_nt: TGTGCCAGCGGCGGGACAGGAGGGCGCACAGATACGCAGTATTTT
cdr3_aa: CASGGTGGRTDTQYF

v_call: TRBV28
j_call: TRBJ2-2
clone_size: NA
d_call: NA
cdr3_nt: TGTGCCAGCAGTTTATGGCCGTACAGTAACACCGGGGAGCTGTTTTTT
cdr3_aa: CASSLWPYSNTGELFF

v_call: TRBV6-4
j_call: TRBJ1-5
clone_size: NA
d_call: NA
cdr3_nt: TGTGCCAGCAGTCCCTCGGGGTATTATCAGCCCCAGCATTTT
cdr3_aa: CASSPSGYYQPQHF

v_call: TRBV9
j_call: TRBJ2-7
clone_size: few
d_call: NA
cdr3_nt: TGTGCCAGCAGCGCAACGAACTACGAGCAGTACTTC
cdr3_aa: CASSATNYEQYF

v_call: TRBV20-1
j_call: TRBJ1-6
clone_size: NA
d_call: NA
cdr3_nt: TGCAGTGCTTTTCCTGGGGGGGGGAATTCACCCCTCCACTTT
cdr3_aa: CSAFPGGGNSPLHF

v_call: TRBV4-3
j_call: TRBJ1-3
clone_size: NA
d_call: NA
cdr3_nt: TGCGCCAGCAGCGACTGGGGCTCATCTGGAAACACCATATATTTT
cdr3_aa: CASSDWGSSGNTIYF

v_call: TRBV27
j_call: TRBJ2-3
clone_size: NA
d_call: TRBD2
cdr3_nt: TGTGCCAGCAGAACCATAGCGGGAAGGCCCCCGGGTGGAGATACGCAGTATTTT
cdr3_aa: CASRTIAGRPPGGDTQYF

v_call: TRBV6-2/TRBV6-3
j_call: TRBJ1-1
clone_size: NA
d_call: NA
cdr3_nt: TGTGCCAGCAGTTCACGGACAAGCACTGAAGCTTTCTTT
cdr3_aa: CASSSRTSTEAFF

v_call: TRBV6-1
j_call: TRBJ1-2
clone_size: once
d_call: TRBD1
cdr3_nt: TGTGCCAGCAGGACAGGGGGCCCCTATGGCTACACCTTC
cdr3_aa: CASRTGGPYGYTF

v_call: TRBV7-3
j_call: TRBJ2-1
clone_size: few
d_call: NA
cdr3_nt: TGTGCCAGCAGCTCCCAGAGTAGTGGCAATGAGCAGTTCTTC
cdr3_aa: CASSSQSSGNEQFF

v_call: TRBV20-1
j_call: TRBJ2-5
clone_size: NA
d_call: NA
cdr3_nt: TGCAGTGCTAGAGATCTTGTCTCCGACAGTACCCTCGGAGCTGGTCTGGAGACCCAGTACTTC
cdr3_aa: CSARDLVSDSTLGAGLETQYF

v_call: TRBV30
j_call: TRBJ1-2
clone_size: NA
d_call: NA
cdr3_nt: TGTGCCTGGAGTGGGCAGGGGTATGGCTACACCTTC
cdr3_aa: CAWSGQGYGYTF

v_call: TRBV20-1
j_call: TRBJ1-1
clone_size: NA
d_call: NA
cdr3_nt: TGCAGTGCTAGAGATGCCGGGGGCAGGGAAGCTTTCTTT
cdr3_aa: CSARDAGGREAFF

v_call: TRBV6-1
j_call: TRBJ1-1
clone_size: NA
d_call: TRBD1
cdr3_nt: TGTGCCAGCAGCGACAGGGAAAACACTGAAGCTTTCTTT
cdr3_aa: CASSDRENTEAFF

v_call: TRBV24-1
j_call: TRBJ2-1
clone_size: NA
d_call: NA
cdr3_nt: TGTGCCACCAGTGATCCAGGGGATAGATACAATGAGCAGTTCTTC
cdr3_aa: CATSDPGDRYNEQFF

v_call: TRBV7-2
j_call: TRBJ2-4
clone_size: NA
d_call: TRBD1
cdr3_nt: TGTGCCAGCAGCTTACCCGGACAGGGGGCGCGGTTCGGCTTC
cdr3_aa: CASSLPGQGARFGF

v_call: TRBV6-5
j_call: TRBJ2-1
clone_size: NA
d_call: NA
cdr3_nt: TGTGCCAGCAGTTACGCCGGACTCTTCAATGAGCAGTTCTTC
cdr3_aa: CASSYAGLFNEQFF

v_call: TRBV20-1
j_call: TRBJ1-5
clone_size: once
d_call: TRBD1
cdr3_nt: TGCAGTGCTAGAAAACAGGGGACGAATCAGCCCCAGCATTTT
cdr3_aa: CSARKQGTNQPQHF

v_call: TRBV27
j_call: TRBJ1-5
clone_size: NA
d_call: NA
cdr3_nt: TGTGCCAGCAGTTTGACGGGGAGCAATCAGCCCCAGCATTTT
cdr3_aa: CASSLTGSNQPQHF

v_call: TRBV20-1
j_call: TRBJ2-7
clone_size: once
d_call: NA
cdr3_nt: TGCAGTGCTAGAGATCTAGGTAGAACCCTACCATACGAGCAGTACTTC
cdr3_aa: CSARDLGRTLPYEQYF

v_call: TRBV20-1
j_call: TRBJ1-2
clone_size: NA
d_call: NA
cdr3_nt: TGCAGTGCTAGAGCGGAGGTTAACTATGGCTACACCTTC
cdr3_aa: CSARAEVNYGYTF

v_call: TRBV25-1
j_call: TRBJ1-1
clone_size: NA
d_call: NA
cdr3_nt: TGTGCCAGCAGAGGTGCCGCTGAAGCTTTCTTT
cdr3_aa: CASRGAAEAFF

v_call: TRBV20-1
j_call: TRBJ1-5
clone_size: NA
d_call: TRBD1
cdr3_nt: TGCAGTGCTAAGGTCCCGGGACAGGGATTCTGGGGACAGCCCCAGCATTTT
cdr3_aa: CSAKVPGQGFWGQPQHF

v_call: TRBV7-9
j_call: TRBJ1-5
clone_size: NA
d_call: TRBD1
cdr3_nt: TGTGCCAGCACCCAGGGGACAGCAGATTATAGCAATCAGCCCCAGCATTTT
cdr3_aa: CASTQGTADYSNQPQHF

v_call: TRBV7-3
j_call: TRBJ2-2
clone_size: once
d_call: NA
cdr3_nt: TGTGCCAGCAGCTGGAGGGGCGCGAACACCGGGGAGCTGTTTTTT
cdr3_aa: CASSWRGANTGELFF

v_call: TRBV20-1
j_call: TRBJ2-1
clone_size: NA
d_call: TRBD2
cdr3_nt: TGCAGTGCTCTGGGACTAGCGTTAACCCAAAGCTCCTACAATGAGCAGTTCTTC
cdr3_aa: CSALGLALTQSSYNEQFF

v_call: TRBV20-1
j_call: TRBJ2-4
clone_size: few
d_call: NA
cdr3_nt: TGCAGTGCTAGATTGAGGCTAGCTTATAACATTCAGTACTTC
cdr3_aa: CSARLRLAYNIQYF

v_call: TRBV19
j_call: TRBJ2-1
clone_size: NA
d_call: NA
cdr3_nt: TGTGCCAGTAGTATGGAAGTTTCCTCCTACAATGAGCAGTTCTTC
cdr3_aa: CASSMEVSSYNEQFF

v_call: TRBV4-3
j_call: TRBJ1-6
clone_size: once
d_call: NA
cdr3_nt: TGCGCCAGCAGCCAAGATAGATCGGCTTCTTCCCTCCACTTT
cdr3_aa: CASSQDRSASSLHF

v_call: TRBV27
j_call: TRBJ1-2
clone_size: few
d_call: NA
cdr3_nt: TGTGCCAGCAGATCAACGGGATCTCGGGGCTACACCTTC
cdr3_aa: CASRSTGSRGYTF

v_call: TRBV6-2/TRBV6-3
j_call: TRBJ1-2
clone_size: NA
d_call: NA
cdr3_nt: TGTGCCAGCAGTTACTCTCGAGGACTGGATGGCTACACCTTC
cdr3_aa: CASSYSRGLDGYTF

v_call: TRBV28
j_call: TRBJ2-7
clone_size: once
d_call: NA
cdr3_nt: TGTGCCAGTACGGACAGAACCTACGAGCAGTACTTC
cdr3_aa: CASTDRTYEQYF